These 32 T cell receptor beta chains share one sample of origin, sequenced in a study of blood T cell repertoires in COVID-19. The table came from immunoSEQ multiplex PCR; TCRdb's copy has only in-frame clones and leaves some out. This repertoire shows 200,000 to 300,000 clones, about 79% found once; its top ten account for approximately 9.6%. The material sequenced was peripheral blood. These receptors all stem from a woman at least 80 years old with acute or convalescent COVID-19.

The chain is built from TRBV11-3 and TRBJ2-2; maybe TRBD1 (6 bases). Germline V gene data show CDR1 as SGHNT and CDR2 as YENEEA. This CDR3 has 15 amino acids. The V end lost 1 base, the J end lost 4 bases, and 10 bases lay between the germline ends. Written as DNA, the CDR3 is TGTGCCAGCAGCTTAGGGGGCAGGGGCACCGGGGAGCTGTTTTTT. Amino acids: CASSLGGRGTGELFF.

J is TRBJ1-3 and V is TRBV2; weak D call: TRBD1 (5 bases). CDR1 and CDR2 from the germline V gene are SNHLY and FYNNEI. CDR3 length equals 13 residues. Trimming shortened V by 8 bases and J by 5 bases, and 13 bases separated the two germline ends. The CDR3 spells CASGQGTRNTIYF. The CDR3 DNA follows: TGTGCCAGCGGGCAGGGTACAAGAAACACCATATATTTT.

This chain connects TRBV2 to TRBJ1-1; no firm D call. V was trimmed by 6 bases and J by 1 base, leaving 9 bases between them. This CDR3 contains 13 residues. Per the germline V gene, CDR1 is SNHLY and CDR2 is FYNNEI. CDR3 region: CASSADTNTEAFF. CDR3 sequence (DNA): TGTGCCAGCAGCGCTGACACGAACACTGAAGCTTTCTTT. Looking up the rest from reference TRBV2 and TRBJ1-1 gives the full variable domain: EPEVTQTPSHQVTQMGQEVILRCVPISNHLYFYWYRQILGQKVEFLVSFYNNEISEKSEIFDDQFSVERPDGSNFTLKIRSTKLEDSAMYFCASSADTNTEAFFGQGTRLTVV.

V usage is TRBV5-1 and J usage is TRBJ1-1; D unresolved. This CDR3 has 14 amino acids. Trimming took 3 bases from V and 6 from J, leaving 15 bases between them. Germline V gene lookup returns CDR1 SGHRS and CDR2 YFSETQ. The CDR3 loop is CASSSGYPGAEAFF. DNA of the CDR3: TGCGCCAGCAGCTCCGGCTACCCCGGGGCTGAAGCTTTCTTT. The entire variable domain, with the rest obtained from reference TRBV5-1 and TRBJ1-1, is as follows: KAGVTQTPRYLIKTRGQQVTLSCSPISGHRSVSWYQQTPGQGLQFLFEYFSETQRNKGNFPGRFSGRQFSNSRSEMNVSTLELGDSALYLCASSSGYPGAEAFFGQGTRLTVV.

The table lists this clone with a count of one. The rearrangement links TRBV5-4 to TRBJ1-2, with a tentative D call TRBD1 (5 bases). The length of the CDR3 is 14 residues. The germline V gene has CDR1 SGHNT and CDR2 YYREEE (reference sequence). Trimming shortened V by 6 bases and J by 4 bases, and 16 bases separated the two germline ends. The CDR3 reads CASTPGGFGYGYTF. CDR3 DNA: TGTGCCAGCACCCCTGGGGGGTTCGGCTATGGCTACACCTTC.

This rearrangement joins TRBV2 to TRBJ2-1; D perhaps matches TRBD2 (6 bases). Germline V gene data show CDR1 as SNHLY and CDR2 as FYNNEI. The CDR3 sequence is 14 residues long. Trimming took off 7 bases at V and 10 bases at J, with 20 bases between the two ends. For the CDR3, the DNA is TGTGCCAGCATCCCGGCAATTAGCGGCGGCGAGCAGTTCTTC. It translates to CASIPAISGGEQFF.

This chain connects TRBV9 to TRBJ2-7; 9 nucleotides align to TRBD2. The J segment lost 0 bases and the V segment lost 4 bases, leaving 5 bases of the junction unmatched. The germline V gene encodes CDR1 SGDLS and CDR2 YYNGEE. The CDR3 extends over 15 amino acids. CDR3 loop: CASSPRGGSSYEQYF. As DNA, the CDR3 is TGTGCCAGCAGCCCGCGGGGGGGGAGCTCCTACGAGCAGTACTTC.

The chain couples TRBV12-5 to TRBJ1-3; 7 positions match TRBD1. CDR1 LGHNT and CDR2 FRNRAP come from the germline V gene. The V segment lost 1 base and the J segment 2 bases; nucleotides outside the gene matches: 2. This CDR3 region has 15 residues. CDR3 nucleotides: TGTGCTAGTGGTTTGGGAACAGGGGCTGGAAACACCATATATTTT. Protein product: CASGLGTGAGNTIYF.

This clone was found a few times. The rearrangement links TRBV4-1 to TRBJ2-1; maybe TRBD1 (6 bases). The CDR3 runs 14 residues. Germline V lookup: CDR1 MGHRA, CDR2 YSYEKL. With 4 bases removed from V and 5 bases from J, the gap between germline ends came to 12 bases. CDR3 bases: TGCGCCAGCAGCCTCCAGCAGGGGAACAATGAGCAGTTCTTC. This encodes CASSLQQGNNEQFF.

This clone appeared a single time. DNA of the CDR3: TGTGCCTGGAGACAGGGAGAGAATCAGCCCCAGCATTTT. Amino acid sequence: CAWRQGENQPQHF. V is TRBV30 and J is TRBJ1-5, with D possibly being TRBD1 (6 bases). The germline V gene has CDR1 GTSNPN and CDR2 SVGIG (reference sequence). CDR3 size: 13 residues. V was clipped by 3 bases and J by 4 bases, with 10 bases between them.

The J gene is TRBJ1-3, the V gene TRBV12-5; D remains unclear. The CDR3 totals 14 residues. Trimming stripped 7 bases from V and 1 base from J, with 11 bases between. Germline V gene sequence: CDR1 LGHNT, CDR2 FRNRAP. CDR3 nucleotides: TGTGCTAGTGCCCTGGCGGGGTCTGGAAACACCATATATTTT. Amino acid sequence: CASALAGSGNTIYF.

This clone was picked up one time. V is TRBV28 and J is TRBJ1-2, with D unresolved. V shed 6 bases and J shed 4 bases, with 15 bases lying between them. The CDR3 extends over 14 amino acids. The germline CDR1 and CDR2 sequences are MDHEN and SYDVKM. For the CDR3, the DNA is TGTGCCAGCAGCCCAGAGATGGGCTTCTATGGCTACACCTTC. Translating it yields CASSPEMGFYGYTF.

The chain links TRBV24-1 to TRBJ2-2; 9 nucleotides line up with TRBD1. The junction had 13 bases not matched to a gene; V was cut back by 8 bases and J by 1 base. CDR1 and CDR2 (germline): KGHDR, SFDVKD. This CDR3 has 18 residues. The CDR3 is CATIIQGAPPENTGELFF. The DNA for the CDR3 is TGTGCCACCATAATACAGGGGGCCCCCCCAGAGAACACCGGGGAGCTGTTTTTT.

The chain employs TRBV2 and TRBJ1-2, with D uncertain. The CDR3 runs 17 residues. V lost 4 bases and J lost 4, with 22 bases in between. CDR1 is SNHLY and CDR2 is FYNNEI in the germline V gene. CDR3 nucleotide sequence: TGTGCCAGCAGTGGAGGGAAAGGAGGGCAGGCCCTCTATGGCTACACCTTC. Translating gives CASSGGKGGQALYGYTF.

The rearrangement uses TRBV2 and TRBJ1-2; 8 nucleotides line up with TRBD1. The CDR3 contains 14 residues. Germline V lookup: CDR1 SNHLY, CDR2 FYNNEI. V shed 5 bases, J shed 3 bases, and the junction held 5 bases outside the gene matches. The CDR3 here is CASSPDRVDYGYTF. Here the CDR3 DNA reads TGTGCCAGCAGTCCGGACAGGGTGGACTATGGCTACACCTTC.

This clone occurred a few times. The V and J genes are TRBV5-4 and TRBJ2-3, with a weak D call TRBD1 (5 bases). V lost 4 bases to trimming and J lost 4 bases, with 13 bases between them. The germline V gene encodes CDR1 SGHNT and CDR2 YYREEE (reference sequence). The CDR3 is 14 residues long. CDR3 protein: CASSPFSGSDTQYF. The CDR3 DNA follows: TGTGCCAGCAGCCCGTTCTCAGGGTCAGATACGCAGTATTTT.

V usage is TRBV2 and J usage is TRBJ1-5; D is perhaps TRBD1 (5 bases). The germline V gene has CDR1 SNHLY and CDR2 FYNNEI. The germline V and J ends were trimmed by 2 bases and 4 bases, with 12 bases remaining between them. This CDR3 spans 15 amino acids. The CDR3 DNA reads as TGTGCCAGCAGTGAAAGGGGCCCAGCAAATCAGCCCCAGCATTTT. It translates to CASSERGPANQPQHF. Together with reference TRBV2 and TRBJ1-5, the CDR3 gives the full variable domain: EPEVTQTPSHQVTQMGQEVILRCVPISNHLYFYWYRQILGQKVEFLVSFYNNEISEKSEIFDDQFSVERPDGSNFTLKIRSTKLEDSAMYFCASSERGPANQPQHFGDGTRLSIL.

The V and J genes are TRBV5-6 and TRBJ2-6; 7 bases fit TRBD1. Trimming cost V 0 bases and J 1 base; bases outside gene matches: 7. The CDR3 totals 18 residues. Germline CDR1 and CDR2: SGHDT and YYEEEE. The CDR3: CASSLGGGAASGANVLTF. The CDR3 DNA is TGTGCCAGCAGCTTGGGAGGGGGCGCAGCGTCTGGGGCCAACGTCCTGACTTTC.

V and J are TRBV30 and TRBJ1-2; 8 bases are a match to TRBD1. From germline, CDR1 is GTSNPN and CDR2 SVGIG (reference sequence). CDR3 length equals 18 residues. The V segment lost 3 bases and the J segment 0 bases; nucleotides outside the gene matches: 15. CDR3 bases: TGTGCCTGGAGGAGGAGCCGATCGACAGGGGAGCCTAACTATGGCTACACCTTC. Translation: CAWRRSRSTGEPNYGYTF.

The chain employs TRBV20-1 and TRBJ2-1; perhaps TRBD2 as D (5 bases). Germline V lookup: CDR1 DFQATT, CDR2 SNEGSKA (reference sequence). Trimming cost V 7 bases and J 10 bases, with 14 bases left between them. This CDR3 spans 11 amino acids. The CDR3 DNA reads TGCAGTGGCAGGTCCGGGGTCGAGCAGTTCTTC. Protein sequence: CSGRSGVEQFF.

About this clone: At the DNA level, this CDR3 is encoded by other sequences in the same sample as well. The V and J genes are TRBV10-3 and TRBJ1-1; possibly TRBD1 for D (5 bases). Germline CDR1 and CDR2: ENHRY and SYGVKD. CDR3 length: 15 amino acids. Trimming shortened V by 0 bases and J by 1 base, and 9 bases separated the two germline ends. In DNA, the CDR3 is TGTGCCATCAGTGAGTCGGGGCAGGGGAACACTGAAGCTTTCTTT. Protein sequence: CAISESGQGNTEAFF.

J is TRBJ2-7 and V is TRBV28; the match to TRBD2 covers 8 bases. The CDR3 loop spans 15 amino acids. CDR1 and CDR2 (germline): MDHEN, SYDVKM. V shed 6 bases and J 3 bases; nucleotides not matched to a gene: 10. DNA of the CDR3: TGTGCCAGCAGCCGAAGAGCGGGGGTCTTCTACGAGCAGTACTTC. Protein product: CASSRRAGVFYEQYF.

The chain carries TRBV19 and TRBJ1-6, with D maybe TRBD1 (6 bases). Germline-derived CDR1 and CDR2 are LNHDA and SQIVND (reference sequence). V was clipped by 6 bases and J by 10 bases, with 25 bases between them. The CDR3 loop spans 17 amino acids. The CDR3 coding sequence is TGTGCCAGTAGCAAGGGGCCACTCGGCAGGGGACGGTCACCCCTCCACTTT. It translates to CASSKGPLGRGRSPLHF.

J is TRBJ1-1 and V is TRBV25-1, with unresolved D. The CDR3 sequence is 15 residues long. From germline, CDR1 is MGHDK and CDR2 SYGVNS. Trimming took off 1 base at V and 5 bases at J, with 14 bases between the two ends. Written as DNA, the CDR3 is TGTGCCAGCAGTGAATCGGGCATCGAGGGTACTGAAGCTTTCTTT. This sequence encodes CASSESGIEGTEAFF.

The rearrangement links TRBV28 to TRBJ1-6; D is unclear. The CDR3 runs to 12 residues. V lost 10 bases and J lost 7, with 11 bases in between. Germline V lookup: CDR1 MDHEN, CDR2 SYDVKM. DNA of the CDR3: TGTGCCACCTCCCGACTCAATTCACCCCTCCACTTT. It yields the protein CATSRLNSPLHF.

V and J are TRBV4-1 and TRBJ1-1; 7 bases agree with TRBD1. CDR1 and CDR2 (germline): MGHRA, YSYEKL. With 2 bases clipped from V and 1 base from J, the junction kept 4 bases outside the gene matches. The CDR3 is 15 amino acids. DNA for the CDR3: TGCGCCAGCAGCCAAATACAGGGGAAGAACACTGAAGCTTTCTTT. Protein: CASSQIQGKNTEAFF.

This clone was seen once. In nucleotides, the CDR3 is TGTGCCACCAGTCAGGAAGGTTGGTACGAGCAGTACTTC. It translates to CATSQEGWYEQYF. J is TRBJ2-7 and V is TRBV24-1; D unclear. The germline V and J ends were trimmed by 6 bases and 4 bases, with 12 bases remaining between them. Looked up from germline, CDR1 is KGHDR and CDR2 is SFDVKD. The CDR3 has 13 residues.

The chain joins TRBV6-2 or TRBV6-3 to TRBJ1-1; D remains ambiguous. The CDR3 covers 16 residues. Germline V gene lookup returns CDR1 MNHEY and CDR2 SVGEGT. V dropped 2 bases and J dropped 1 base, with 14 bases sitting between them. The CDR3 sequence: CASSYVPGGQNTEAFF. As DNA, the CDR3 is TGTGCCAGCAGTTACGTACCCGGAGGTCAGAACACTGAAGCTTTCTTT.

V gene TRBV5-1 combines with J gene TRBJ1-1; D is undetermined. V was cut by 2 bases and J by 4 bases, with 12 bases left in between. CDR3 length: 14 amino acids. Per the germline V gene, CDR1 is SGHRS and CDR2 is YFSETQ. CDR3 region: CASSFRVGGTEAFF. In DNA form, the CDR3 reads TGCGCCAGCAGCTTCCGGGTGGGTGGCACTGAAGCTTTCTTT.

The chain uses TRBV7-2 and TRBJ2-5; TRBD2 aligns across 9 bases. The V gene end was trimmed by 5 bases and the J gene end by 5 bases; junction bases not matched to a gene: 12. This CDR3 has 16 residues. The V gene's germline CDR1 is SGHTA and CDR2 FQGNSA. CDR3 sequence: CASSPLAGGPRETQYF. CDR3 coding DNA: TGTGCCAGCAGCCCCCTGGCGGGGGGGCCGAGGGAGACCCAGTACTTC.

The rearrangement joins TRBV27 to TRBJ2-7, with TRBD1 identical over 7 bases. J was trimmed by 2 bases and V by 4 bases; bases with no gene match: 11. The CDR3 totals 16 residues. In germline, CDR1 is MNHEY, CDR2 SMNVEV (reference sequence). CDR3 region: CASSYKGAGGPYEQYF. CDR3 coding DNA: TGTGCCAGCAGTTATAAAGGGGCAGGGGGTCCCTACGAGCAGTACTTC.

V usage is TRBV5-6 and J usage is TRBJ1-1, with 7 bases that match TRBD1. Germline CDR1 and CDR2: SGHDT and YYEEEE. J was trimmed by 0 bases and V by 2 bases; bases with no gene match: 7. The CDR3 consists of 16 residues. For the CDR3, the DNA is TGTGCCAGCAGCTTACCGGGACAGACTATGAACACTGAAGCTTTCTTT. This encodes CASSLPGQTMNTEAFF.